Below, 26 T cell receptor beta chains from the same sample are listed, as sequenced in a study of radiation and T cells in renal cell carcinoma. Sequenced by immunoSEQ multiplex PCR; TCRdb stores in-frame clones only, minus some. The sample yields 100,000 to 150,000 clones, approximately 90% seen once. Regarding time point: blood 2 weeks post-SBRT. Indicated treatment: 15 Gy SBRT to primary tumor, nephrectomy 4 weeks later. Sequences were derived from blood, sampled from a patient whose treatment included radiotherapy and nephrectomy. The receptors were sampled from a woman in her 70s with renal cell carcinoma.

The chain carries TRBV7-2 and TRBJ1-5; D is perhaps TRBD1 (5 bases). Germline CDR1 and CDR2: SGHTA and FQGNSA. The CDR3 spans 13 residues. V was clipped by 6 bases and J by 7 bases, with 13 bases between them. CDR3 in DNA: TGTGCCAGCAGTCGGACAACTAACCAGCCCCAGCATTTT. Residues: CASSRTTNQPQHF.

The chain uses TRBV14 and TRBJ1-5; D is unclear. The V end was cut by 0 bases, the J end by 4 bases, with 1 base between. The CDR3 has 12 amino acids. Germline V gene sequence: CDR1 SGHDN, CDR2 FVKESK. In DNA, the CDR3 is TGTGCCAGCAGCCAAGAGAATCAGCCCCAGCATTTT. This encodes CASSQENQPQHF.

This clone was observed once. The gene calls are TRBV25-1 and TRBJ1-1; the D gene is possibly TRBD1 (5 bases). The V and J ends lost 4 bases and 1 base respectively, with 13 bases between them. The CDR3 length is 15 residues. Germline V gene lookup returns CDR1 MGHDK and CDR2 SYGVNS. In DNA form, the CDR3 reads TGTGCCAGCAGTGCCGGGGGATGGCAGAACACTGAAGCTTTCTTT. It is translated as CASSAGGWQNTEAFF.

The CDR3 DNA sequence: TGTGCCAGCAGCCAAGCTCCTAGGAACTCTCGGAATGAGCAGTTCTTC. It translates to CASSQAPRNSRNEQFF. The chain uses TRBV4-2 and TRBJ2-1, with no clear D. V lost 1 base and J 7 bases, leaving 17 bases between the germline ends. The CDR3 is made up of 16 amino acids. The germline gives CDR1 LGHNA, CDR2 YNFKEQ.

This clone was detected only once. V and J are TRBV5-4 and TRBJ1-1, with D unclear. Per the germline V gene, CDR1 is SGHNT and CDR2 is YYREEE (reference sequence). The CDR3 spans 12 residues. With 1 base removed from V and 11 bases from J, the gap between germline ends came to 12 bases. In DNA form, the CDR3 reads TGTGCCAGCAGCTTGATGGGGAATGAGGCTTTCTTT. Translating it yields CASSLMGNEAFF.

The V call is TRBV9, the J call TRBJ1-2; TRBD1 might be the D (6 bases). The length of the CDR3 is 14 residues. Looked up from germline, CDR1 is SGDLS and CDR2 is YYNGEE. Trimming stripped 2 bases from V and 6 bases from J, with 14 bases between. This CDR3 reads CASSVGAGRHGYTF. As DNA, the CDR3 is TGTGCCAGCAGCGTGGGGGCAGGACGCCATGGCTACACCTTC.

The rearrangement joins TRBV7-9 to TRBJ1-1, with D maybe TRBD1 (5 bases). The CDR3 is 12 amino acids. Germline CDR1 and CDR2: SEHNR and FQNEAQ (reference sequence). The V and J ends lost 1 base and 10 bases respectively, with 10 bases between them. The CDR3 coding sequence is TGTGCCAGCAGCTTAGTGGGAAGGGGAGCTTTCTTT. Protein product: CASSLVGRGAFF.

J is TRBJ2-7 and V is TRBV30; D possibly corresponds to TRBD2 (5 bases). V lost 0 bases to trimming and J lost 5 bases, with 5 bases between them. Per germline, CDR1 GTSNPN and CDR2 SVGIG (reference sequence). This CDR3 comprises 11 residues. The CDR3 spells CAWSVEDEQYF. The CDR3 DNA sequence: TGTGCCTGGAGTGTGGAGGACGAGCAGTACTTC.

The rearrangement uses TRBV7-9 and TRBJ2-3, with 10 positions matching TRBD1. This CDR3 is built from 15 residues. Germline CDR1 is SEHNR and CDR2 is FQNEAQ (reference sequence). Trimming took 1 base from V and 4 from J; bases not matched to a gene: 2. The CDR3 loop reads CASSLGTGGADTQYF. Written as DNA, the CDR3 is TGTGCCAGCAGCTTAGGGACAGGGGGGGCAGATACGCAGTATTTT.

V and J are TRBV4-3 and TRBJ2-1; D perhaps matches TRBD1 (5 bases). In germline, CDR1 is LGHNA, CDR2 YSLEER. The CDR3 loop spans 13 amino acids. The CDR3 region has the DNA TGCGAACAGCAGGGCCCCGGAACAAATGAGCAGTTCTTC. Translated: CEQQGPGTNEQFF.

As for this clone: The junction and the germline gene differ at one end; a read error may be behind it. This rearrangement joins TRBV9 to TRBJ2-3; D unclear. The CDR3 is made up of 13 amino acids. CDR1 is SGDLS, CDR2 YYNGEE, per germline. The CDR3 DNA sequence: TGTGCCAGCAGAGAGGACGGCACAAATACGCAGTATTTT. Translated, it gives CASREDGTNTQYF.

The chain couples TRBV2 to TRBJ1-1; D not certain. The germline gives CDR1 SNHLY, CDR2 FYNNEI. This CDR3 is built from 16 residues. Trimming pared 5 bases from V and 5 bases from J, leaving 21 bases between. The CDR3 loop reads CASSPRQGLPGTEAFF. The DNA for the CDR3 is TGTGCCAGCAGTCCCCGACAAGGTCTACCGGGGACTGAAGCTTTCTTT.

This clone showed up just once. V gene TRBV19 combines with J gene TRBJ1-5; D might be TRBD1 (5 bases). V lost 5 bases, J lost 5 bases, and 13 bases lay in between. The CDR3 has 14 amino acids. Germline values: CDR1 LNHDA, CDR2 SQIVND (reference sequence). This CDR3 reads CASSPRGGYQPQHF. CDR3 DNA sequence: TGTGCCAGTAGTCCTCGGGGGGGGTATCAGCCCCAGCATTTT.

The chain uses TRBV7-2 and TRBJ2-1; 10 nucleotides match TRBD2. The V and J ends lost 1 base and 6 bases, in that order; junction bases with no gene match: 3. The CDR3 contains 15 residues. Germline V lookup: CDR1 SGHTA, CDR2 FQGNSA. The CDR3 is CASSLVASGGNEQFF. The CDR3, as DNA: TGTGCCAGCAGCTTAGTGGCTAGCGGGGGCAATGAGCAGTTCTTC.

The chain uses TRBV19 and TRBJ2-4; TRBD2 matches at 14 bases. Per the germline V gene, CDR1 is LNHDA and CDR2 is SQIVND (reference sequence). This CDR3 region has 18 residues. V shed 5 bases and J 2 bases; nucleotides not matched to a gene: 8. The CDR3: CASSFGTSGGLSKNIQYF. The CDR3, as DNA: TGTGCCAGTAGTTTCGGGACTAGCGGGGGCCTTTCCAAAAACATTCAGTACTTC.

The chain joins TRBV27 to TRBJ1-4, with a possible D match to TRBD1 (6 bases). V dropped 6 bases and J dropped 0 bases, with 17 bases sitting between them. CDR1 and CDR2 from the germline V gene are MNHEY and SMNVEV (reference sequence). The CDR3 covers 17 residues. The CDR3 sequence: CASSRGAGPPTNEKLFF. The CDR3 nucleotides read TGTGCCAGCAGCCGGGGGGCAGGGCCCCCAACTAATGAAAAACTGTTTTTT.

This chain connects TRBV9 to TRBJ2-3; D is unclear. The CDR3 loop spans 13 amino acids. V lost 0 bases, J lost 6 bases, and 8 bases lay in between. Germline V lookup: CDR1 SGDLS, CDR2 YYNGEE. CDR3 sequence: CASSVASGDTQYF. As DNA, the CDR3 is TGTGCCAGCAGCGTAGCGTCCGGGGATACGCAGTATTTT.

The chain has TRBV28 and TRBJ2-7, with 10 bases that match TRBD1. Germline assignment: CDR1 MDHEN and CDR2 SYDVKM. V shed 6 bases, J shed 1 base, and the junction held 6 bases outside the gene matches. The CDR3 loop spans 15 amino acids. The DNA for the CDR3 is TGTGCCAGCAGAGCGGACAGGGGGTTTTCCTACGAGCAGTACTTC. Its protein product is CASRADRGFSYEQYF.

The rearrangement links TRBV18 to TRBJ1-5; 7 nucleotides agree with TRBD1. V was pared by 2 bases and J by 5 bases, with 3 bases of the junction left unmatched. Germline V gene data show CDR1 as KGHSH and CDR2 as LQKENI. The CDR3 loop spans 14 amino acids. Written as DNA, the CDR3 is TGTGCCAGCTCACCAGACAGGGTAGATCAGCCCCAGCATTTT. It yields the protein CASSPDRVDQPQHF.

This clone has only one observation. The chain employs TRBV6-4 and TRBJ1-6; D is unresolved. CDR1 and CDR2 from the germline V gene are MRHNA and SNTAGT. V was clipped by 4 bases and J by 9 bases, with 13 bases between them. CDR3 length equals 14 residues. In DNA form, the CDR3 reads TGTGCCAGCAGTGCCGAGAGGATAAGTTCACCCCTCCACTTT. As protein: CASSAERISSPLHF.

This clone was picked up a small number of times. The rearrangement joins TRBV19 to TRBJ1-1, with 7 bases matching TRBD1. The CDR3 has 14 residues. Trimming at V came to 5 bases and at J to 1 base, leaving 4 bases not matched to a gene. CDR1 and CDR2 (germline): LNHDA, SQIVND (reference sequence). The CDR3, as DNA: TGTGCCAGTAGTCTCAGGGGGGGGAACACTGAAGCTTTCTTT. This translates into CASSLRGGNTEAFF.

The chain uses TRBV6-1 and TRBJ2-5, with D maybe TRBD1 (5 bases). The CDR3 runs 13 residues. Looked up from germline, CDR1 is MNHNS and CDR2 is SASEGT. Trimming removed 2 bases at V and 5 bases at J, with 9 bases between. The CDR3 loop is CASSEQGRETQYF. In nucleotides, the CDR3 is TGTGCCAGCAGTGAACAGGGAAGGGAGACCCAGTACTTC.

This chain joins TRBV5-6 and TRBJ2-5, with TRBD2 matching over 11 bases. CDR1 and CDR2 (germline): SGHDT, YYEEEE. This CDR3 has 16 residues. The V gene end was trimmed by 7 bases and the J gene end by 4 bases; junction bases not matched to a gene: 12. CDR3 nucleotides: TGTGCCAGCTCGGGCGTCACTAGCGGGGGAGGAGAGACCCAGTACTTC. This codes for CASSGVTSGGGETQYF.

The V and J genes are TRBV18 and TRBJ2-7; the match to TRBD1 covers 12 bases. Germline loops: CDR1 KGHSH, CDR2 LQKENI. The CDR3 is 19 amino acids. V lost 3 bases to trimming and J lost 0 bases; unmatched junction nucleotides: 12. CDR3 region: CASSPLGGTGGGSSYEQYF. In nucleotides, the CDR3 is TGTGCCAGCTCACCGCTCGGGGGGACAGGGGGCGGGAGCTCCTACGAGCAGTACTTC.

The chain carries TRBV6-1 and TRBJ1-3; D remains ambiguous. This CDR3 comprises 15 residues. CDR1 MNHNS and CDR2 SASEGT come from the germline V gene. Trimming cost V 3 bases and J 0 bases, with 9 bases left between them. In DNA form, the CDR3 reads TGTGCCAGCAGTGATTATCGGAGCTCTGGAAACACCATATATTTT. Translation gives CASSDYRSSGNTIYF.

The chain combines TRBV9 with TRBJ1-6, with D possibly being TRBD1 (5 bases). The ends were cut back, 3 bases at V and 13 bases at J, with 17 bases in the middle. The CDR3 totals 14 residues. Germline lookup yields CDR1 SGDLS and CDR2 YYNGEE. CDR3 coding DNA: TGTGCCAGCAGCGGCGGGGCAGATGAGTGGCCCCTCCACTTT. Residues: CASSGGADEWPLHF.